These T cell receptor beta chains were read from a single sample in a study of shared clonotypes between healthy human individuals. The repertoire was sequenced with immunoSEQ multiplex PCR; TCRdb's copy has only in-frame clones and lacks some. The table lists 950,000 to 1,100,000 clones, more than 60% of them singletons. The sequencing sample was made of memory CD4+ T cells sorted from blood. These receptors originate from a man younger than 30 in good health. CDR3s include the opening cysteine and the closing phenylalanine or tryptophan. The D gene is left open where the match is weak. Size tells how often a clone was seen (once, few, many) or the class of an expanded clone, and some rows leave it out.

d_gene	abundance	v_gene	j_gene	CDR3aa	CDR3nt
-	-	TRBV7-3	TRBJ2-2	CASSLRGDTGELFF	TGTGCCAGCAGCTTACGCGGGGACACCGGGGAGCTGTTTTTT
-	few	TRBV5-1	TRBJ2-7	CASSLGGSTSYEQYF	TGCGCCAGCAGCTTGGGGGGCTCTACCTCCTACGAGCAGTACTTC
-	-	TRBV30	TRBJ2-1	CAWSVNSNEQFF	TGTGCCTGGAGTGTAAACAGCAATGAGCAGTTCTTC
-	-	TRBV28	TRBJ2-7	CASSGPDGRGPSLQQYF	TGTGCCAGCAGTGGACCCGACGGGCGGGGGCCATCTCTCCAGCAGTACTTC
TRBD2	-	TRBV10-2	TRBJ2-7	CASSERAGAMHEQYF	TGCGCCAGCAGTGAGAGGGCGGGAGCTATGCACGAGCAGTACTTC
-	-	TRBV7-8	TRBJ2-1	CASSLAKTREQFF	TGTGCCAGCAGCTTAGCGAAGACTAGGGAGCAGTTCTTC
-	few	TRBV5-4	TRBJ2-3	CASKRDSSTDTQYF	TGTGCCAGTAAGCGGGACAGTAGCACAGATACGCAGTATTTT
-	-	TRBV28	TRBJ1-2	CASSPLGGFYGYTF	TGTGCCAGCAGTCCCCTCGGGGGTTTCTATGGCTACACCTTC
TRBD1	few	TRBV30	TRBJ1-1	CAWTTGGRTEAFF	TGTGCCTGGACTACAGGGGGTAGGACTGAAGCTTTCTTT
-	-	TRBV5-6	TRBJ1-4	CASSLRAVEKLFF	TGTGCCAGCAGCTTGCGGGCGGTTGAAAAACTGTTTTTT
TRBD2	-	TRBV29-1	TRBJ2-1	CSVERTSGYNEQFF	TGCAGCGTGGAACGGACTAGCGGTTACAATGAGCAGTTCTTC
-	once	TRBV4-1	TRBJ1-2	CASSQVGTGTSYGYTF	TGCGCCAGCAGCCAAGTAGGTACAGGGACCAGCTATGGCTACACCTTC
TRBD2	-	TRBV9	TRBJ2-2	CASSVGLAGGFTGELFF	TGTGCCAGCAGCGTAGGACTAGCGGGAGGGTTCACCGGGGAGCTGTTTTTT
-	-	TRBV2	TRBJ2-1	CASSPAGGSYNEQFF	TGTGCCAGCAGTCCCGCCGGGGGCTCCTACAATGAGCAGTTCTTC
-	-	TRBV2	TRBJ1-2	CASQERGGNYGYTF	TGTGCCAGCCAGGAGCGAGGGGGAAACTATGGCTACACCTTC
TRBD2	many	TRBV27	TRBJ2-7	CASGTGTSGLSYEQYF	TGTGCCAGCGGTACCGGGACTAGCGGTCTTTCCTACGAGCAGTACTTC
TRBD1	-	TRBV5-4	TRBJ1-1	CASSLRIPGQGNTEAFF	TGTGCCAGCAGCCTTCGAATTCCGGGACAGGGGAACACTGAAGCTTTCTTT
-	-	TRBV2	TRBJ2-5	CASSAGTYSETQYF	TGTGCCAGCAGTGCAGGGACCTATTCAGAGACCCAGTACTTC
-	-	TRBV30	TRBJ2-3	CAWRVGEGDRKYF	TGTGCCTGGAGGGTAGGCGAGGGGGATAGGAAGTATTTT
-	-	TRBV7-9	TRBJ2-1	CASSFQLGPNEQFF	TGTGCCAGCAGCTTCCAACTAGGCCCCAATGAGCAGTTCTTC
TRBD2	-	TRBV7-2	TRBJ2-3	CASSFGGGATDTQYF	TGTGCCAGCAGCTTTGGCGGGGGGGCAACGGATACGCAGTATTTT
-	-	TRBV7-2	TRBJ1-5	CASSLEWGSNQPQHF	TGTGCCAGCAGCTTAGAGTGGGGAAGCAATCAGCCCCAGCATTTT
-	-	TRBV6-1	TRBJ1-1	CASSEIRGGTEAFF	TGTGCCAGCAGTGAAATTAGGGGTGGCACTGAAGCTTTCTTT
TRBD1	few	TRBV5-1	TRBJ1-2	CASSQPGQDYGYTF	TGCGCCAGCAGCCAGCCTGGACAGGACTATGGCTACACCTTC
-	-	TRBV2	TRBJ2-7	CASSEGTSYEQYF	TGTGCCAGCAGTGAAGGGACTTCCTACGAGCAGTACTTC
-	-	TRBV18	TRBJ2-2	CASSPATGSSTGELFF	TGTGCCAGCTCACCTGCTACAGGGTCAAGCACCGGGGAGCTGTTTTTT
TRBD2	-	TRBV19	TRBJ2-1	CASREGGHYNEQFF	TGTGCCAGTAGAGAGGGAGGGCACTACAATGAGCAGTTCTTC
TRBD2	-	TRBV6-1	TRBJ2-2	CASSVLAGDTGELFF	TGTGCCAGCAGTGTACTAGCGGGGGACACCGGGGAGCTGTTTTTT
-	-	TRBV10-3	TRBJ1-1	CAIRAGLNTEAFF	TGTGCCATCAGGGCAGGCCTTAACACTGAAGCTTTCTTT
-	-	TRBV6-5	TRBJ2-7	CASRLDSGDSYEQYF	TGTGCCAGCAGGCTCGATAGCGGTGACTCCTACGAGCAGTACTTC
TRBD1	-	TRBV19	TRBJ2-4	CATARDRGLGNIQYF	TGTGCCACGGCCCGGGACAGGGGTTTGGGAAACATTCAGTACTTC
TRBD1	-	TRBV15	TRBJ1-4	CATSSTGGHNEKLFF	TGTGCCACCAGCAGCACAGGGGGCCACAATGAAAAACTGTTTTTT
TRBD1	-	TRBV15	TRBJ1-5	CATSRSGTGGFSNQPQHF	TGTGCCACCAGCCGTTCCGGGACAGGGGGTTTTAGCAATCAGCCCCAGCATTTT
TRBD1	-	TRBV7-3	TRBJ2-1	CATGTGTAYNEQFF	TGTGCCACCGGAACCGGGACAGCCTACAATGAGCAGTTCTTC
-	-	TRBV30	TRBJ1-5	CAWSEKINQPQHF	TGTGCCTGGAGTGAGAAAATCAATCAGCCCCAGCATTTT
TRBD2	few	TRBV7-2	TRBJ2-1	CASRSSGSNEQFF	TGTGCCAGCAGATCTAGCGGTTCCAATGAGCAGTTCTTC
-	-	TRBV30	TRBJ2-6	CAWGQTSGANVLTF	TGTGCCTGGGGACAGACCTCTGGGGCCAACGTCCTGACTTTC
-	-	TRBV5-6	TRBJ1-1	CASSLREYTEAFF	TGTGCCAGCAGCTTGCGCGAGTACACTGAAGCTTTCTTT
-	once	TRBV7-9	TRBJ2-3	CASSQHNLRPTDTQYF	TGTGCCAGCAGCCAACACAACCTTCGACCCACAGATACGCAGTATTTT
-	-	TRBV30	TRBJ1-1	CAWSVPARNTEAFF	TGTGCCTGGAGTGTACCGGCGAGGAACACTGAAGCTTTCTTT
-	-	TRBV5-1	TRBJ1-2	CASSLGAGGNYGYTF	TGCGCCAGCAGCCTCGGGGCCGGTGGTAACTATGGCTACACCTTC
-	-	TRBV30	TRBJ1-1	CAWSRLMTEAFF	TGTGCCTGGAGTCGCCTCATGACTGAAGCTTTCTTT
TRBD1	-	TRBV10-3	TRBJ1-2	CAISEGQVEGYTF	TGTGCCATCAGTGAGGGACAGGTTGAAGGCTACACCTTC
-	-	TRBV6-1	TRBJ2-5	CASSDSMLGTQYF	TGTGCCAGCAGTGACTCAATGCTGGGGACCCAGTACTTC
-	-	TRBV7-9	TRBJ2-3	CASSPGTVPTDTQYF	TGTGCCAGCAGCCCAGGGACCGTGCCCACAGATACGCAGTATTTT
-	-	TRBV5-4	TRBJ1-1	CASAEGQLNTEAFF	TGTGCCAGCGCTGAAGGACAGCTGAACACTGAAGCTTTCTTT
-	-	TRBV7-9	TRBJ1-2	CASSLVPTRGYTF	TGTGCCAGCAGCTTAGTCCCCACCCGCGGCTACACCTTC
TRBD1	few	TRBV5-6	TRBJ1-2	CASSWGDRTYTF	TGTGCCAGCAGCTGGGGGGACAGGACCTACACCTTC
-	-	TRBV5-4	TRBJ1-1	CASSPSQGREAFF	TGTGCCAGCAGCCCCTCTCAGGGGAGGGAAGCTTTCTTT
-	few	TRBV2	TRBJ1-6	CASSEDRVGNSPLHF	TGTGCCAGCAGTGAAGACAGGGTCGGTAATTCACCCCTCCACTTT
TRBD2	-	TRBV19	TRBJ2-5	CASPTSGSGETQYF	TGTGCCAGTCCGACTAGCGGGAGTGGAGAGACCCAGTACTTC
-	-	TRBV10-1	TRBJ1-3	CASSLAVSGNTIYF	TGCGCCAGCAGTTTAGCAGTCTCTGGAAACACCATATATTTT
-	-	TRBV4-1	TRBJ2-7	CASSQVWGSTGSGDEQYF	TGCGCCAGCAGCCAAGTTTGGGGGTCTACAGGGTCTGGGGACGAGCAGTACTTC
TRBD1	medium-sized	TRBV6-4	TRBJ2-3	CASGDRGEPDTQYF	TGTGCCAGCGGGGACAGGGGAGAGCCAGATACGCAGTATTTT
-	-	TRBV29-1	TRBJ2-4	CSVGSAGLAKNIQYF	TGCAGCGTTGGGTCCGCAGGGCTAGCCAAAAACATTCAGTACTTC
-	-	TRBV7-2	TRBJ1-1	CASSLAGPTNTEAFF	TGTGCCAGCAGCTTAGCGGGACCTACGAACACTGAAGCTTTCTTT
TRBD2	-	TRBV7-2	TRBJ2-5	CASSLGLAGIKETQYF	TGTGCCAGCAGCTTAGGGCTAGCGGGGATCAAAGAGACCCAGTACTTC
TRBD2	once	TRBV10-3	TRBJ2-7	CAISGGLAVAYEQYF	TGTGCCATCAGTGGAGGGCTAGCGGTGGCCTACGAGCAGTACTTC